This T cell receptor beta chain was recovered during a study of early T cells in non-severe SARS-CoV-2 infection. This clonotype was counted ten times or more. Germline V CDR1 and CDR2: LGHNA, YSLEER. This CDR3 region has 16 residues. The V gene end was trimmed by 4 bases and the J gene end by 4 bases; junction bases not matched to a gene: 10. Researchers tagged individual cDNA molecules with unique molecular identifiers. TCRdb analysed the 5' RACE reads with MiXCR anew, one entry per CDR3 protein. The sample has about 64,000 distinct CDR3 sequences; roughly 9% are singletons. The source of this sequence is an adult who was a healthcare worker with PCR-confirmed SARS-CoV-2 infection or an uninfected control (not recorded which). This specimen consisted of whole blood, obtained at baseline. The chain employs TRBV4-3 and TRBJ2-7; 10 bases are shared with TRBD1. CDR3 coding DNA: TGCGCCAGCAGCCCCGGAGGGACAGGGGAGAGTTACGAGCAGTACTTC. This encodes CASSPGGTGESYEQYF.